Given below is one T cell receptor (beta chain) in context. The data were taken from a study of blood T cell repertoires in COVID-19. For the study at large: Specimens from acute and convalescent COVID-19 originated in the United States, Italy and Spain.

The authors' processing: Amplification from reference gene primers served as the basis for estimated nucleated cell counts. Method: immunoSEQ multiplex PCR; TCRdb's copy keeps in-frame clones and lacks some. V, J and clone size were drawn from that table, and D and trimming were deduced from the DNA. The sample carries approximately 210,000 clones, almost 85% recorded once. The germline gives CDR1 WSHSY, CDR2 SAAADI. CDR3 size: 13 residues. V dropped 6 bases and J dropped 5; count of bases not matched to a gene: 3. The source of this sequence is a woman in her fifties or sixties with active or convalescent COVID-19. Sequenced sample: peripheral blood. The gene calls are TRBV10-2 and TRBJ1-4, with 7 bases identical to TRBD1. The CDR3 region is CASRTGSNEKLFF. The CDR3, as DNA: TGCGCCAGCAGGACAGGGTCCAATGAAAAACTGTTTTTT.